What follows is one T cell receptor (beta chain) and its context. Assay: immunoSEQ multiplex PCR; the TCRdb copy retains only in-frame clones and omits some. The sample includes more than 80,000 clones, roughly 89% seen only once; the top ten take around 1.6%. These data belong to a study of OX40 agonist ivuxolimab in advanced cancers. This receptor was identified in an adult with an advanced solid tumor such as melanoma, head and neck, liver or kidney cancer. Sequenced here: CD4+ or CD8+ T cells sorted from blood, sampled in a trial of the OX40 agonist ivuxolimab.

The CDR3 region has the DNA TGTGCCAGCAGTGACCCGGGCCCGGGGGCAACTAATGAAAAACTGTTTTTT. Protein sequence: CASSDPGPGATNEKLFF. The chain combines TRBV25-1 with TRBJ1-4, with D perhaps matching TRBD1 (5 bases). Germline assignment: CDR1 MGHDK and CDR2 SYGVNS. The V gene lost 3 bases and the J gene lost 0 bases, with 14 bases spanning the gap. This CDR3 contains 17 residues.